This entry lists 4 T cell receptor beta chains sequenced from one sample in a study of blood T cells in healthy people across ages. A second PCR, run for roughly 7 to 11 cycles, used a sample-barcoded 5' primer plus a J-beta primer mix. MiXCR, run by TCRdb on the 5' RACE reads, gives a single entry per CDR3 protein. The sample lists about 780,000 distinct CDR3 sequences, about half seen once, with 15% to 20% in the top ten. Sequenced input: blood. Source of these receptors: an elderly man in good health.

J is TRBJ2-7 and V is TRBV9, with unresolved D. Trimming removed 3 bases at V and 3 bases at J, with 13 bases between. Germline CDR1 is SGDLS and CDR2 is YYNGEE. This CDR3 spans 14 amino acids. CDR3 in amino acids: CASSATPDHYEQYF. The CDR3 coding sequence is TGTGCCAGCAGCGCTACTCCAGACCACTACGAGCAGTACTTC.

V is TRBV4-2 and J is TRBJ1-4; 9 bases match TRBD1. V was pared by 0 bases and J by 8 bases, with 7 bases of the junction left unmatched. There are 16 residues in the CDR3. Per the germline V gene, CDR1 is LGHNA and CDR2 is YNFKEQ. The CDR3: CASSQDSGTGREKLFF. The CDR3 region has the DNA TGTGCCAGCAGCCAAGATTCGGGGACAGGGCGGGAAAAACTGTTTTTT.

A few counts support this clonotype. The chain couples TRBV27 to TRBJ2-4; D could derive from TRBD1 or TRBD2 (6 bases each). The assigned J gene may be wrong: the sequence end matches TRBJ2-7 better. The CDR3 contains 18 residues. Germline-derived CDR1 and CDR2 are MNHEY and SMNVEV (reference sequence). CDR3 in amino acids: CASSLSRSAGRGGYEQYF. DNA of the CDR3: TGTGCCAGCAGTTTATCGAGATCGGCGGGCAGGGGAGGTTACGAGCAGTACTTC.

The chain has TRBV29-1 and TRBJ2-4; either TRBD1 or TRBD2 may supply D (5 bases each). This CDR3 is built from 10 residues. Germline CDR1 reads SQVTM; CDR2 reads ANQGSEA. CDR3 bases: TGCAGGGAAGGCAGAGGGGAGCAGTACTTC. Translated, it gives CREGRGEQYF. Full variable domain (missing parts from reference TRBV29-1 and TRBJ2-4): SAVISQKPSRDICQRGTSLTIQCQVDSQVTMMFWYRQQPGQSLTLIATANQGSEATYESGFVIDKFPISRPNLTFSTLTVSNMSPEDSSIYLCREGRGEQYFGAGTRLSVL.